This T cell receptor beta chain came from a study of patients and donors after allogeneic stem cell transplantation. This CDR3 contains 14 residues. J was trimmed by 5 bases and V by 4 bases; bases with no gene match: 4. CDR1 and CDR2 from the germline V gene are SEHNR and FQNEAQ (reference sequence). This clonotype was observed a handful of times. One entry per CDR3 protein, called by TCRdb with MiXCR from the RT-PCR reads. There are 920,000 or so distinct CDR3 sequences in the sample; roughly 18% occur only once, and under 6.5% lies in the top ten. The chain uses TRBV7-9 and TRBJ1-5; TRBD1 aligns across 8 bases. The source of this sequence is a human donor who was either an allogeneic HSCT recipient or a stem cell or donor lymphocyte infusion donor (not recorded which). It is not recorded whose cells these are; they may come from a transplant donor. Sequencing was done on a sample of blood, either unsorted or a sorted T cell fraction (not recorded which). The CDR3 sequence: CASSYPGGDQPQHF. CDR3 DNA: TGTGCCAGCAGCTACCCAGGGGGCGATCAGCCCCAGCATTTT. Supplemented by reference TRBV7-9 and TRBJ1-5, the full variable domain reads DTGVSQNPRHKITKRGQNVTFRCDPISEHNRLYWYRQTLGQGPEFLTYFQNEAQLEKSRLLSDRFSAERPKGSFSTLEIQRTEQGDSAMYLCASSYPGGDQPQHFGDGTRLSIL.